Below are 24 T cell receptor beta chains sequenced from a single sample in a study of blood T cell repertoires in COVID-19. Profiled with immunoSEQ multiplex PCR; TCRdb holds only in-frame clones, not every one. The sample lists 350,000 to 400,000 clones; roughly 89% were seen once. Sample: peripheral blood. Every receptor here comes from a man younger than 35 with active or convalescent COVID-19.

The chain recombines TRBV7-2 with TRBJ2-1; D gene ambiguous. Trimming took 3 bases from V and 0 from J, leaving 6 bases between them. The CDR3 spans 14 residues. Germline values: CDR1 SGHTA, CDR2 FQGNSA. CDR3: CASSLTLSYNEQFF. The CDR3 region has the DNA TGTGCCAGCAGCTTGACACTCTCCTACAATGAGCAGTTCTTC.

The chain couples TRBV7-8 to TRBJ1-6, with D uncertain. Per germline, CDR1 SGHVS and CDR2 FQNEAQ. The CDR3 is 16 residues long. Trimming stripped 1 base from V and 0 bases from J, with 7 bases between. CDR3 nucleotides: TGTGCCAGCAGCTTAGGGAGTAGCTCCTATAATTCACCCCTCCACTTT. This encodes CASSLGSSSYNSPLHF.

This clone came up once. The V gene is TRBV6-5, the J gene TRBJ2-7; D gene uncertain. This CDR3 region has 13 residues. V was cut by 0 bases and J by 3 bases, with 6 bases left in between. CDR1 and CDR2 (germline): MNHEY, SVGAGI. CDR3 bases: TGTGCCAGCAGTTACTCCAGGAACTACGAGCAGTACTTC. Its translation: CASSYSRNYEQYF.

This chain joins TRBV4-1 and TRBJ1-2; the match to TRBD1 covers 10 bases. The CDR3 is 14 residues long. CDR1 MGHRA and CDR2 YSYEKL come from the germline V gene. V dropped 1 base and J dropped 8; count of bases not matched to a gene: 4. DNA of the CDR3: TGCGCCAGCAGCCAAGCGGGACAGGGGTACGGCTACACCTTC. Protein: CASSQAGQGYGYTF.

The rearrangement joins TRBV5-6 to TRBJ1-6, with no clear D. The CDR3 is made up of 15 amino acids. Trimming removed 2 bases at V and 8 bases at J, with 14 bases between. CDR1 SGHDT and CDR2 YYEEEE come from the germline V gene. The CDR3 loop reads CASSFDGLYYSPLHF. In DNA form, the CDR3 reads TGTGCCAGCAGCTTCGATGGACTCTACTATTCACCCCTCCACTTT. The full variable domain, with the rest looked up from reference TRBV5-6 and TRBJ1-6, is DAGVTQSPTHLIKTRGQQVTLRCSPKSGHDTVSWYQQALGQGPQFIFQYYEEEERQRGNFPDRFSGHQFPNYSSELNVNALLLGDSALYLCASSFDGLYYSPLHFGNGTRLTVT.

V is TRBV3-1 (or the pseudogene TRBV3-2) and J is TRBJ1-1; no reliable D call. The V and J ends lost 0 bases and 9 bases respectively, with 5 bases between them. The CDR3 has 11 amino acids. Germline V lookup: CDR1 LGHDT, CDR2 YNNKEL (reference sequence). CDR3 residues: CASSQEWQAFF. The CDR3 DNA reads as TGTGCCAGCAGCCAAGAGTGGCAAGCTTTCTTT.

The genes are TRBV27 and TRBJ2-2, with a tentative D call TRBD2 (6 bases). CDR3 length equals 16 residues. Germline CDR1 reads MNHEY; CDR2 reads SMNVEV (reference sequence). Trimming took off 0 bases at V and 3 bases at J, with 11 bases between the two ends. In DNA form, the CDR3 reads TGTGCCAGCAGTTTATCGAAGGCGGGGTACACCGGGGAGCTGTTTTTT. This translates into CASSLSKAGYTGELFF.

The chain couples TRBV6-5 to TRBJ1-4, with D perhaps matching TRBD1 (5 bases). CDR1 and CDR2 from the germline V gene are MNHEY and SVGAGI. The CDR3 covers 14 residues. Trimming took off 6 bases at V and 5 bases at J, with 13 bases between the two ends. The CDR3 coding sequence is TGTGCCAGCAGAAACAGGAACTCCAATGAAAAACTGTTTTTT. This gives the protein CASRNRNSNEKLFF.

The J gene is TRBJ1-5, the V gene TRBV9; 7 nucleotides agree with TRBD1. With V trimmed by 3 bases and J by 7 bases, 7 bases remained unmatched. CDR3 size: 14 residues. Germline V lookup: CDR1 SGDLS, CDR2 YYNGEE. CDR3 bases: TGTGCCAGCAGCGCACAGGGGTTCGGGCAGCCCCAGCATTTT. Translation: CASSAQGFGQPQHF.

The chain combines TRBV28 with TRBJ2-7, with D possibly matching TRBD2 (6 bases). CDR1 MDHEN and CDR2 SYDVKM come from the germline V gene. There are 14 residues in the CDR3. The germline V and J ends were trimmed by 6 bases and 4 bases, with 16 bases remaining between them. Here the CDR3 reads CASSQGGGTYEQYF. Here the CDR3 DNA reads TGTGCCAGCAGCCAGGGTGGGGGGACTTACGAGCAGTACTTC.

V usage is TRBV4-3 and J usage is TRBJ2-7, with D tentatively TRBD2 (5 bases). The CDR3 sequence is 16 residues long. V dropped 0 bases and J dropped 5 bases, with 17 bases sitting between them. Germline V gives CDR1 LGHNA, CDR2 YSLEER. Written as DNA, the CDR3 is TGCGCCAGCAGCCAAGATCTATCCGGCCTAGCCCACGAGCAGTACTTC. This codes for CASSQDLSGLAHEQYF.

The CDR3 region is CASSFRAGQPQHF. CDR3 DNA sequence: TGTGCCAGCAGCTTTCGAGCGGGTCAGCCCCAGCATTTT. The chain employs TRBV5-8 and TRBJ1-5; D unclear. V was cut by 2 bases and J by 6 bases, with 9 bases left in between. CDR1 is SGHTS and CDR2 is YDEGEE in the germline V gene. The CDR3 has 13 residues.

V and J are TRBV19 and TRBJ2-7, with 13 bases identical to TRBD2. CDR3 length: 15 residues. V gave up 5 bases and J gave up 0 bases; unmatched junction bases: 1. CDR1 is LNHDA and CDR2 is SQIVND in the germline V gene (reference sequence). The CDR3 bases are TGTGCCAGTAGTCGGACTAGCGGGAGCTCCTACGAGCAGTACTTC. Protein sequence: CASSRTSGSSYEQYF.

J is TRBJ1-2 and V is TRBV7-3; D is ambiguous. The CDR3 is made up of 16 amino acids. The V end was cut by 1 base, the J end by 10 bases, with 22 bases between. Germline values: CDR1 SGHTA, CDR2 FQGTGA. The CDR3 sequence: CASSLKSGGSGSDYTF. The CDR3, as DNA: TGTGCCAGCAGCTTAAAATCGGGAGGGTCAGGAAGTGACTACACCTTC.

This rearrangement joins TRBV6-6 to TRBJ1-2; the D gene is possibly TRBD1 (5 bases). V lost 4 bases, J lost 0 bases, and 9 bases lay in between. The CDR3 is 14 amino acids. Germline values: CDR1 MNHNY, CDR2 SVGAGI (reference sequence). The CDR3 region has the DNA TGTGCCAGCAGTTCGGGGGACCCTAACTATGGCTACACCTTC. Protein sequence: CASSSGDPNYGYTF.

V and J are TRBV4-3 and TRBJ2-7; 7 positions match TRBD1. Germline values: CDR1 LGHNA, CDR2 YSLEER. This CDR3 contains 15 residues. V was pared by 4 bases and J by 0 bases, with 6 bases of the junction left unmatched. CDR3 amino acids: CASSPTRQGSYEQYF. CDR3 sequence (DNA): TGCGCCAGCAGCCCAACCAGACAGGGCTCCTACGAGCAGTACTTC.

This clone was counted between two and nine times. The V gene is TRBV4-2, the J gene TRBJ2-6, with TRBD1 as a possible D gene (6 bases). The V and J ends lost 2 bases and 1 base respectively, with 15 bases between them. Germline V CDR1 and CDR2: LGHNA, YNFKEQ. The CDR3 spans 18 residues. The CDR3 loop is CASSQIQGETSGANVLTF. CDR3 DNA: TGTGCCAGCAGCCAAATACAGGGTGAGACTTCTGGGGCCAACGTCCTGACTTTC.

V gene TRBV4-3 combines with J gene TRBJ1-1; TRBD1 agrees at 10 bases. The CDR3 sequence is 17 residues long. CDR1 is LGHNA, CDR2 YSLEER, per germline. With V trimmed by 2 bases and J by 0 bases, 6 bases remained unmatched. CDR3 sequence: CASSQLPGQGMNTEAFF. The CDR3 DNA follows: TGCGCCAGCAGCCAATTACCGGGACAGGGGATGAACACTGAAGCTTTCTTT.

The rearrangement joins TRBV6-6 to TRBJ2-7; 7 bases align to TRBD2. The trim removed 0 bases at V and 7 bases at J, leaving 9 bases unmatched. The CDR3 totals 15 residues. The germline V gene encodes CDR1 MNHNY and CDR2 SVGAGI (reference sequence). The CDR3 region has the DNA TGTGCCAGCAGTTACTCGATCGAGCGGGGAGGGGAGCAGTACTTC. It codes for CASSYSIERGGEQYF.

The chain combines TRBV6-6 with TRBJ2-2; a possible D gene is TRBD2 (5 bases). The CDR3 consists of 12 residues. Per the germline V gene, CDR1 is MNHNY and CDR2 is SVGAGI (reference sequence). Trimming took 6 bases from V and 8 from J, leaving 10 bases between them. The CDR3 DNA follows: TGTGCCAGCAGACTAGACTCAGGGGAGCTGTTTTTT. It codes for CASRLDSGELFF.

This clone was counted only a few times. The CDR3 DNA reads as TGCGCCAGCAGCCAAGTTGGCCCGGGACTAGCGGGGGGAATCACCGGGGAGCTGTTTTTT. Translated, it gives CASSQVGPGLAGGITGELFF. The J gene is TRBJ2-2, the V gene TRBV4-3, with 15 bases lining up with TRBD2. CDR1 and CDR2 (germline): LGHNA, YSLEER. CDR3 length: 20 residues. J was trimmed by 4 bases and V by 1 base; bases with no gene match: 10.

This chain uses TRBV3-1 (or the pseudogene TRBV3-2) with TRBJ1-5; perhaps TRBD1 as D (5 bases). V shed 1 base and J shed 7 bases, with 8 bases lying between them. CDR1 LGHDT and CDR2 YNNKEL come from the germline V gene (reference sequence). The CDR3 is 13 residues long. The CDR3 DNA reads TGTGCCAGCAGCCAAGCAGGGCCCCAGCCCCAGCATTTT. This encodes CASSQAGPQPQHF.

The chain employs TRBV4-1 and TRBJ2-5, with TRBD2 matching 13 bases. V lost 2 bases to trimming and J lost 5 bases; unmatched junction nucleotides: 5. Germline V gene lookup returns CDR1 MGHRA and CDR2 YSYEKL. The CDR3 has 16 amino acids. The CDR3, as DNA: TGCGCCAGCAGCCAAACTAGCGGGGGGGCCGGGGAGACCCAGTACTTC. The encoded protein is CASSQTSGGAGETQYF.

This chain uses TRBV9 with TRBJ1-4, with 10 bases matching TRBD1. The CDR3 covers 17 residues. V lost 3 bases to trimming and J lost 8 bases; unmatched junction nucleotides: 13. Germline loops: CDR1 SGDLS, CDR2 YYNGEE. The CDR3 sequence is CASSDGTGANVGEKLFF. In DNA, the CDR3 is TGTGCCAGCAGCGATGGGACAGGGGCGAATGTAGGCGAAAAACTGTTTTTT.